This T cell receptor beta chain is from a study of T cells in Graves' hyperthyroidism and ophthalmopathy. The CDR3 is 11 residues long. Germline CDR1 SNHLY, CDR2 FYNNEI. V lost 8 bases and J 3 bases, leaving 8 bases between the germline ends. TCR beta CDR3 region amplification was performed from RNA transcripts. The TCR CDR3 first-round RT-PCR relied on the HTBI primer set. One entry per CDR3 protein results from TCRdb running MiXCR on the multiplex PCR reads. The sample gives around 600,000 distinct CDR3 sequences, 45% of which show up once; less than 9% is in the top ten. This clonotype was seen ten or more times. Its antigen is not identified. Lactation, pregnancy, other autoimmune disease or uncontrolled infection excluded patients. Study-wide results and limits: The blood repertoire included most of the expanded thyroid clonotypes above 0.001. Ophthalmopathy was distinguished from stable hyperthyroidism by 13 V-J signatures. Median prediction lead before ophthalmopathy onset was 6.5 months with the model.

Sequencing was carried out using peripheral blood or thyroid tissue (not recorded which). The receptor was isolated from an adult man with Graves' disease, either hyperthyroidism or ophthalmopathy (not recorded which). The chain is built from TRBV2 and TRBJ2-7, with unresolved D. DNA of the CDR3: TGTGCCAGCCTCATCAACTACGAGCAGTACTTC. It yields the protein CASLINYEQYF.